This T cell receptor (beta chain) originates from a study of T-cell reconstitution after alpha-beta-depleted transplantation in children. This clonotype was counted between two and nine times. Using unique molecular identifiers, the investigators prepared the TCRbeta library. TCRdb re-derived calls from the PCR reads in MiXCR, one entry per CDR3 protein. The repertoire holds about 360,000 distinct CDR3 sequences, with more than 10% as singletons. The source is a human donor who donated a stem cell graft to a child with Fanconi anemia. Sample: PBMCs, taken from the stem cell graft.

The CDR3 spells CASSATFSNQPQHF. In nucleotides, the CDR3 is TGTGCCAGCAGTGCAACCTTTAGCAATCAGCCCCAGCATTTT. The chain uses TRBV2 and TRBJ1-5, with no clear D. Germline assignment: CDR1 SNHLY and CDR2 FYNNEI. Between the trimmed V and J ends, which lost 4 bases and 0 bases, there was a span of 7 bases. This CDR3 region has 14 residues.